These 26 T cell receptor beta chains share one sample of origin, sequenced in a study of shared clonotypes between healthy human individuals. The method was immunoSEQ multiplex PCR; TCRdb's version includes in-frame clones alone and lacks a portion of them. Of around 1.6 million clones listed, 95% to 99% are singletons. The material sequenced was naive CD4+ T cells sorted from blood. Subset meaning: CD45RA+ positively selected. These receptors were obtained from a young man in good health.

This clone was seen a single time. The rearrangement joins TRBV11-2 to TRBJ2-2; 7 bases match TRBD1. CDR1 and CDR2 (germline): SGHAT, FQNNGV. The ends lost 5 bases at V and 7 bases at J; junction bases unmatched: 13. The CDR3 runs 16 residues. CDR3 sequence: CASSGTGTVYVGELFF. The CDR3 DNA reads as TGTGCCAGCAGCGGCACCGGGACAGTCTACGTCGGGGAGCTGTTTTTT.

The V gene is TRBV5-4, the J gene TRBJ2-7, with 7 bases aligning to TRBD2. In germline, CDR1 is SGHNT, CDR2 YYREEE (reference sequence). This CDR3 is built from 15 residues. V lost 1 base and J lost 4; bases outside the gene matches: 8. The CDR3: CASSLSGTTLYEQYF. As DNA, the CDR3 is TGTGCCAGCAGCTTGTCCGGGACTACCCTATACGAGCAGTACTTC.

This sequence joins TRBV5-1 and TRBJ1-4; D unresolved. The CDR3 loop spans 13 amino acids. V lost 7 bases to trimming and J lost 10 bases, with 17 bases between them. Germline assignment: CDR1 SGHRS and CDR2 YFSETQ. The CDR3 is CASRRPEGGKLFF. In DNA, the CDR3 is TGCGCCAGCCGGCGTCCCGAAGGCGGAAAACTGTTTTTT. The whole variable domain, remainder taken from reference TRBV5-1 and TRBJ1-4, is KAGVTQTPRYLIKTRGQQVTLSCSPISGHRSVSWYQQTPGQGLQFLFEYFSETQRNKGNFPGRFSGRQFSNSRSEMNVSTLELGDSALYLCASRRPEGGKLFFGSGTQLSVL.

The CDR3 coding sequence is TGTGCCAGCTCCTACGGGACGGAGGGTGAAGCTTTCTTT. This codes for CASSYGTEGEAFF. The chain recombines TRBV18 with TRBJ1-1; a weak D match, TRBD1 (5 bases). The CDR3 consists of 13 residues. The ends were cut back, 6 bases at V and 7 bases at J, with 15 bases in the middle. CDR1 is KGHSH and CDR2 is LQKENI in the germline V gene. Full variable domain (outside the CDR3, taken from reference TRBV18 and TRBJ1-1): NAGVMQNPRHLVRRRGQEARLRCSPMKGHSHVYWYRQLPEEGLKFMVYLQKENIIDESGMPKERFSAEFPKEGPSILRIQQVVRGDSAAYFCASSYGTEGEAFFGQGTRLTVV.

This clone was counted once. The genes are TRBV11-2 and TRBJ1-1; D is unclear. CDR1 and CDR2 (germline): SGHAT, FQNNGV. The CDR3 totals 11 residues. The ends were cut back, 2 bases at V and 7 bases at J, with 5 bases in the middle. Here the CDR3 reads CASSLMFEAFF. In DNA form, the CDR3 reads TGTGCCAGCAGCTTAATGTTTGAAGCTTTCTTT.

The chain recombines TRBV5-8 with TRBJ1-4; D not certain. CDR1 and CDR2 (germline): SGHTS, YDEGEE. Trimming stripped 1 base from V and 8 bases from J, with 24 bases between. This CDR3 comprises 18 residues. DNA of the CDR3: TGTGCCAGCAGCTTGAAAAAGTTTTTTGGGTTCAGGAAGGAAAAACTGTTTTTT. It codes for CASSLKKFFGFRKEKLFF.

The DNA for the CDR3 is TGTGCCAGCAGCGTAGCGGCAGGGCTTGGAGGGGAGCAGTACTTC. Translated, it gives CASSVAAGLGGEQYF. The genes are TRBV9 and TRBJ2-7; a weak D match, TRBD2 (6 bases). CDR3 length: 15 amino acids. The germline gives CDR1 SGDLS, CDR2 YYNGEE. The V end was cut by 0 bases, the J end by 7 bases, with 17 bases between.

The chain recombines TRBV5-1 with TRBJ2-5; the D is unclear. The length of the CDR3 is 16 residues. With 4 bases removed from V and 2 bases from J, the gap between germline ends came to 18 bases. Germline lookup yields CDR1 SGHRS and CDR2 YFSETQ. The CDR3 coding sequence is TGCGCCAGCAGCCCGGCCGTCTTGGCCGTTCAAGAGACCCAGTACTTC. Its translation: CASSPAVLAVQETQYF.

This clone came up once. This rearrangement joins TRBV7-2 to TRBJ2-5; 9 bases match TRBD1. Germline assignment: CDR1 SGHTA and CDR2 FQGNSA. This CDR3 contains 16 residues. V gave up 1 base and J gave up 4 bases; unmatched junction bases: 7. CDR3 in DNA: TGTGCCAGCAGCTTAGTGGGACAGGGTTTGGGAGAGACCCAGTACTTC. Residues: CASSLVGQGLGETQYF.

This chain connects TRBV28 to TRBJ2-2; the D gene is possibly TRBD2 (7 bases). The CDR3 length is 16 residues. V was cut by 7 bases and J by 7 bases, with 22 bases left in between. Germline CDR1 reads MDHEN; CDR2 reads SYDVKM. The CDR3: CASTKLGGPRYGELFF. CDR3 DNA: TGTGCCAGCACTAAACTCGGGGGGCCAAGGTACGGGGAGCTGTTTTTT.

J is TRBJ2-2 and V is TRBV10-3; the match to TRBD1 covers 7 bases. V trimming: 10 bases; J trimming: 6 bases; junction bases outside the gene matches: 11. The CDR3 loop spans 14 amino acids. The germline gives CDR1 ENHRY, CDR2 SYGVKD. The CDR3, as DNA: TGTGCCACCCAGTCGGTACAGGGGTCCGGGGAGCTGTTTTTT. This translates into CATQSVQGSGELFF.

The genes are TRBV5-1 and TRBJ1-1; maybe TRBD1 (5 bases). CDR3 length: 15 amino acids. CDR1 is SGHRS, CDR2 YFSETQ, per germline. V lost 4 bases and J 0 bases, leaving 13 bases between the germline ends. The CDR3 region has the DNA TGCGCCAGCAGCCGAGAAGGGGCTATGAACACTGAAGCTTTCTTT. Translated, it gives CASSREGAMNTEAFF.

The chain joins TRBV6-6 to TRBJ1-2; no firm D call. The CDR3 sequence is 10 residues long. Trimming shortened V by 6 bases and J by 5 bases, and 4 bases separated the two germline ends. Germline CDR1 and CDR2: MNHNY and SVGAGI (reference sequence). CDR3 coding DNA: TGTGCCAGCAGCCTATATGGCTACACCTTC. It yields the protein CASSLYGYTF.

The chain is built from TRBV7-2 and TRBJ2-2; D gene unclear. V was shortened by 7 bases and J by 2 bases, with 8 bases between the two germline ends. Germline V CDR1 and CDR2: SGHTA, FQGNSA. The CDR3 extends over 13 amino acids. The CDR3 is CASNGENTGELFF. The CDR3, as DNA: TGTGCCAGCAACGGTGAAAACACCGGGGAGCTGTTTTTT.

Only one count was recorded for this clone. The chain uses TRBV11-3 and TRBJ2-3; 7 bases match TRBD2. CDR3 size: 16 residues. CDR1 is SGHNT and CDR2 is YENEEA in the germline V gene. The J segment lost 7 bases and the V segment lost 1 base, leaving 11 bases of the junction unmatched. CDR3 sequence reads: CASSLGSWEGPNTQYF. Written as DNA, the CDR3 is TGTGCCAGCAGCTTAGGGTCGTGGGAGGGCCCCAATACGCAGTATTTT.

J is TRBJ2-2 and V is TRBV25-1; D remains ambiguous. The V end lost 4 bases, the J end lost 7 bases, and 7 bases lay between the germline ends. There are 12 residues in the CDR3. Germline V lookup: CDR1 MGHDK, CDR2 SYGVNS. This CDR3 reads CASSVLLGELFF. The CDR3 bases are TGTGCCAGCAGTGTTCTTCTCGGGGAGCTGTTTTTT.

The chain employs TRBV11-2 and TRBJ1-5, with D perhaps TRBD1 (5 bases). Germline V lookup: CDR1 SGHAT, CDR2 FQNNGV. The germline V and J ends were trimmed by 0 bases and 7 bases, with 16 bases remaining between them. The CDR3 runs to 16 residues. DNA of the CDR3: TGTGCCAGCAGCTTAGACCTCAGGGACGGGGGGCAGCCCCAGCATTTT. Protein sequence: CASSLDLRDGGQPQHF.

This clone was recorded only once. CDR3 loop: CASSLGQGGHNEQFF. CDR3 DNA: TGTGCCAGCAGCTTGGGACAGGGGGGCCACAATGAGCAGTTCTTC. The chain joins TRBV11-3 to TRBJ2-1; 11 bases match TRBD1. The CDR3 has 15 amino acids. V gave up 3 bases and J gave up 5 bases; unmatched junction bases: 3. Germline loops: CDR1 SGHNT, CDR2 YENEEA.

This clone was detected once. This chain connects TRBV7-8 to TRBJ2-7; D may be TRBD1 (6 bases). The germline CDR1 and CDR2 sequences are SGHVS and FQNEAQ. The CDR3 length is 12 residues. The germline V and J ends were trimmed by 4 bases and 3 bases, with 7 bases remaining between them. The CDR3: CASSYRDYEQYF. The CDR3 bases are TGTGCCAGCAGCTACAGGGACTACGAGCAGTACTTC.

The chain combines TRBV5-4 with TRBJ1-1; D unresolved. Germline CDR1 reads SGHNT; CDR2 reads YYREEE (reference sequence). V was pared by 0 bases and J by 5 bases, with 14 bases between. The CDR3 loop spans 15 amino acids. For the CDR3, the DNA is TGTGCCAGCAGCTTGGAAACAACCCGAACGACTGAAGCTTTCTTT. It is translated as CASSLETTRTTEAFF.

This clone was counted a single time. The J gene is TRBJ2-1, the V gene TRBV2; 8 positions match TRBD1. Losses at the gene ends were 5 bases for V and 2 bases for J; bases not matched to a gene: 5. The germline V gene has CDR1 SNHLY and CDR2 FYNNEI. The CDR3 length is 15 residues. The CDR3 is CASSKGQGAYNEQFF. The CDR3 bases are TGTGCCAGCAGTAAAGGACAGGGTGCCTACAATGAGCAGTTCTTC.

V gene TRBV19 combines with J gene TRBJ1-5; the match to TRBD1 covers 8 bases. The germline CDR1 and CDR2 sequences are LNHDA and SQIVND (reference sequence). The ends lost 4 bases at V and 2 bases at J; junction bases unmatched: 4. The CDR3 has 15 residues. The CDR3 nucleotides read TGTGCCAGTAGTAGGACAGGGTTGGGCAATCAGCCCCAGCATTTT. Amino acids: CASSRTGLGNQPQHF.

This sequence joins TRBV7-6 and TRBJ2-7, with 9 bases matching TRBD1. This CDR3 is 20 amino acids long. J gave up 0 bases and V 3 bases, and 18 bases lay outside the gene matches. Germline CDR1 and CDR2: SGHVS and FNYEAQ. The CDR3 DNA follows: TGTGCCAGCAGCTTGGACAGGGGAAGGGGACACAAGACGGGCTCCTACGAGCAGTACTTC. This codes for CASSLDRGRGHKTGSYEQYF.

The gene calls are TRBV18 and TRBJ2-3; D is undetermined. The V gene's germline CDR1 is KGHSH and CDR2 LQKENI. This CDR3 is 12 amino acids long. The V and J ends lost 3 bases and 6 bases respectively, with 7 bases between them. CDR3: CASSPPVDTQYF. The DNA of the CDR3 is TGTGCCAGCTCACCCCCTGTTGATACGCAGTATTTT.

The J gene is TRBJ2-3, the V gene TRBV11-2; no clear D gene. V lost 0 bases and J lost 2, with 12 bases in between. CDR3 length equals 16 residues. The V gene's germline CDR1 is SGHAT and CDR2 FQNNGV. In nucleotides, the CDR3 is TGTGCCAGCAGCTTAGACATGGGGTTCTTCACAGATACGCAGTATTTT. It codes for CASSLDMGFFTDTQYF. Combining the CDR3 with reference TRBV11-2 and TRBJ2-3 gives the whole variable domain EAGVAQSPRYKIIEKRQSVAFWCNPISGHATLYWYQQILGQGPKLLIQFQNNGVVDDSQLPKDRFSAERLKGVDSTLKIQPAKLEDSAVYLCASSLDMGFFTDTQYFGPGTRLTVL.

The CDR3 sequence: CASSQDSGQGASISYEQYF. The CDR3 DNA sequence: TGCGCCAGCAGCCAAGATTCGGGACAGGGGGCCTCAATCTCCTACGAGCAGTACTTC. The rearrangement uses TRBV4-3 and TRBJ2-7; 12 nucleotides line up with TRBD1. Germline loops: CDR1 LGHNA, CDR2 YSLEER. The CDR3 totals 19 residues. V trimming: 0 bases; J trimming: 0 bases; junction bases outside the gene matches: 9.